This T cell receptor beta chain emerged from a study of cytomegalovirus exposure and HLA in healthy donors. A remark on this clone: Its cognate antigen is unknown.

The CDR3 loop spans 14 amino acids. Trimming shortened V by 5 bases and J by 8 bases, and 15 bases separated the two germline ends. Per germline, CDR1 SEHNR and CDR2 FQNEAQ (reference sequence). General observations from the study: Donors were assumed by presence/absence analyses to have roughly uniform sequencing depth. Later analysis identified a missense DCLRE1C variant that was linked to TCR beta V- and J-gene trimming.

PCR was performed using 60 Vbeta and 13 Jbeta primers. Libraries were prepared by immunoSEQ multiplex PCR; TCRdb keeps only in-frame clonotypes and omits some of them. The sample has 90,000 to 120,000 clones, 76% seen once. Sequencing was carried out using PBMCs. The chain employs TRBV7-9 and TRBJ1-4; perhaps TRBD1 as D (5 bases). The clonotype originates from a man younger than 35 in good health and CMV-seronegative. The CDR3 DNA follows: TGTGCCAGCAGCGTCGGGCAGGGCGGCGAAAAACTGTTTTTT. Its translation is CASSVGQGGEKLFF.